Each of the 26 T cell receptor beta chains below was sequenced from the same sample in a study of blood T cell repertoires in COVID-19 (dated by TCRdb to 2020 to 2021). The protocol used for the library was the immunoSEQ multiplex PCR assay. This is the immuneACCESS table as TCRdb keeps it, with only in-frame sequences that have V and J called. A part of the clones is gone; compared with another copy, unresolved V genes explain less than half, and the rest is unexplained. For this sample the table gives 300,000 to 450,000 clones, of which approximately 92% were detected only once. Jointly, the top ten make up around 1% of the sample. Sequencing used PBMCs or T cells enriched from blood (not recorded which). The origin of the receptors is a man younger than 35 who had recovered from COVID-19.

This clone appeared a single time. The V and J genes are TRBV6-5 and TRBJ2-7; possibly TRBD2 for D (5 bases). Germline V lookup: CDR1 MNHEY, CDR2 SVGAGI. The CDR3 sequence is 14 residues long. With 5 bases removed from V and 4 bases from J, the gap between germline ends came to 15 bases. The CDR3 sequence is CASSPGPRGYEQYF. CDR3 nucleotide sequence: TGTGCCAGCAGTCCCGGGCCCCGGGGATACGAGCAGTACTTC.

V usage is TRBV27 and J usage is TRBJ1-1; D possibly corresponds to TRBD1 (5 bases). CDR1 is MNHEY, CDR2 SMNVEV, per germline (reference sequence). V was trimmed by 2 bases and J by 5 bases, leaving 12 bases between them. This CDR3 has 14 amino acids. The CDR3 reads CASSLQGVGTEAFF. CDR3 in DNA: TGTGCCAGCAGTTTACAAGGGGTGGGTACTGAAGCTTTCTTT.

The J gene is TRBJ1-1, the V gene TRBV10-3, with D possibly matching TRBD1 (6 bases). Germline V CDR1 and CDR2: ENHRY, SYGVKD. Trimming shortened V by 3 bases and J by 1 base, and 6 bases separated the two germline ends. CDR3 length: 13 amino acids. This chain's CDR3 is CAISDRGNTEAFF. CDR3 nucleotides: TGTGCCATCAGTGACAGGGGGAACACTGAAGCTTTCTTT.

This rearrangement joins TRBV9 to TRBJ2-3; D gene unclear. CDR1 and CDR2 from the germline V gene are SGDLS and YYNGEE. The CDR3 length is 14 residues. V shed 0 bases and J shed 15 bases, with 20 bases lying between them. The CDR3: CASSVGPTPNTPYF. CDR3 nucleotides: TGTGCCAGCAGCGTAGGGCCAACCCCCAATACGCCATATTTT. The complete variable domain, with remaining parts taken from reference TRBV9 and TRBJ2-3, reads DSGVTQTPKHLITATGQRVTLRCSPRSGDLSVYWYQQSLDQGLQFLIQYYNGEERAKGNILERFSAQQFPDLHSELNLSSLELGDSALYFCASSVGPTPNTPYFGPGTRLTVL.

The chain employs TRBV4-1 and TRBJ1-2; no firm D call. Deletions cut 0 bases from V and 7 bases from J, with 9 bases between. The CDR3 spans 13 residues. Per germline, CDR1 MGHRA and CDR2 YSYEKL. The CDR3: CASSQEGYAGYTF. The DNA for the CDR3 is TGCGCCAGCAGCCAAGAGGGCTATGCTGGCTACACCTTC.

The CDR3 loop is CSASRVGGKTQYF. The CDR3 nucleotides are TGCAGTGCTAGTCGGGTGGGGGGGAAGACCCAGTACTTC. V usage is TRBV20-1 and J usage is TRBJ2-5; 7 bases match TRBD2. The CDR3 loop spans 13 amino acids. Germline V CDR1 and CDR2: DFQATT, SNEGSKA (reference sequence). V trimming: 3 bases; J trimming: 6 bases; junction bases outside the gene matches: 7.

This clone was counted once. V usage is TRBV11-3 and J usage is TRBJ2-1, with 7 bases fitting TRBD1. The CDR3 has 13 amino acids. The trim removed 5 bases at V and 5 bases at J, leaving 3 bases unmatched. In germline, CDR1 is SGHNT, CDR2 YENEEA. CDR3 sequence: CASSQQGNNEQFF. The CDR3 DNA sequence: TGTGCCAGCAGCCAACAGGGGAACAATGAGCAGTTCTTC.

The rearrangement uses TRBV5-6 and TRBJ1-2, with a possible D match to TRBD1 (6 bases). The CDR3 spans 16 residues. The germline V and J ends were trimmed by 1 base and 5 bases, with 18 bases remaining between them. Germline loops: CDR1 SGHDT, CDR2 YYEEEE. In DNA form, the CDR3 reads TGTGCCAGCAGCTTGCTTGTGGGGGCAGCTTATTATGGCTACACCTTC. It specifies CASSLLVGAAYYGYTF. The whole variable domain, filled in from reference TRBV5-6 and TRBJ1-2, reads DAGVTQSPTHLIKTRGQQVTLRCSPKSGHDTVSWYQQALGQGPQFIFQYYEEEERQRGNFPDRFSGHQFPNYSSELNVNALLLGDSALYLCASSLLVGAAYYGYTFGSGTRLTVV.

The V call is TRBV5-1, the J call TRBJ1-1; D is undetermined. Trimming took off 0 bases at V and 4 bases at J, with 10 bases between the two ends. CDR1 is SGHRS and CDR2 is YFSETQ in the germline V gene. The CDR3 has 14 residues. The CDR3 here is CASSLVVEGTEAFF. CDR3 in DNA: TGCGCCAGCAGCTTGGTCGTGGAGGGCACTGAAGCTTTCTTT.

This clone was seen only once. The gene calls are TRBV5-1 and TRBJ1-1; D gene uncertain. The length of the CDR3 is 14 residues. Per the germline V gene, CDR1 is SGHRS and CDR2 is YFSETQ. Trimming took 0 bases from V and 1 from J, leaving 7 bases between them. The CDR3 DNA follows: TGCGCCAGCAGCTTGGACACAGAGAACACTGAAGCTTTCTTT. It specifies CASSLDTENTEAFF.

The J gene is TRBJ2-7, the V gene TRBV2; a weak D match, TRBD1 (6 bases). The length of the CDR3 is 14 residues. CDR1 and CDR2 from the germline V gene are SNHLY and FYNNEI. The V gene lost 6 bases and the J gene lost 0 bases, with 12 bases spanning the gap. For the CDR3, the DNA is TGTGCCAGCAGCCCACAGGGACACTCCTACGAGCAGTACTTC. It yields the protein CASSPQGHSYEQYF.

In nucleotides, the CDR3 is TGTGCCAGCAGCGAGGGGGTGGGTAATGAGCAGTTCTTC. Its protein product is CASSEGVGNEQFF. The chain recombines TRBV7-3 with TRBJ2-1; a weak D match, TRBD1 (6 bases). Trimming pared 5 bases from V and 7 bases from J, leaving 12 bases between. Germline lookup yields CDR1 SGHTA and CDR2 FQGTGA. The CDR3 is 13 amino acids.

Concerning this clone itself: This sample also contains other DNA sequences that code for the same CDR3. The chain combines TRBV9 with TRBJ2-2; D unresolved. The CDR3 covers 11 residues. Trimming stripped 2 bases from V and 7 bases from J, with 3 bases between. Looked up from germline, CDR1 is SGDLS and CDR2 is YYNGEE. Written as DNA, the CDR3 is TGTGCCAGCAGCGTTAGCGGGGAGCTGTTTTTT. Encoded protein: CASSVSGELFF.

This clone was recorded a few times. The V call is TRBV25-1, the J call TRBJ1-2, with TRBD1 matching over 8 bases. There are 14 residues in the CDR3. Germline V gives CDR1 MGHDK, CDR2 SYGVNS. With V trimmed by 7 bases and J by 8 bases, 12 bases remained unmatched. The CDR3 is CASTRTGLQGGYTF. The CDR3 nucleotides are TGTGCCAGCACTCGGACAGGGCTTCAGGGGGGCTACACCTTC.

This chain connects TRBV7-2 to TRBJ2-3; D is unclear. The germline gives CDR1 SGHTA, CDR2 FQGNSA. The CDR3 is made up of 17 amino acids. V dropped 3 bases and J dropped 3 bases, with 19 bases sitting between them. CDR3 sequence: CASSFRPKVRVTDTQYF. The CDR3 coding sequence is TGTGCCAGCAGCTTTCGTCCGAAGGTCCGGGTGACAGATACGCAGTATTTT.

The chain combines TRBV11-2 with TRBJ2-7; 9 nucleotides match TRBD1. This CDR3 region has 15 residues. Germline loops: CDR1 SGHAT, CDR2 FQNNGV. After removal of 5 bases from V and 6 bases from J, the junction contained 11 bases not matched to a gene. As DNA, the CDR3 is TGTGCCAGCAGCACCGACAGGGGGTCGAGGATCGAGCAGTACTTC. Translated: CASSTDRGSRIEQYF.

The chain is built from TRBV6-6 and TRBJ1-5; no clear D gene. Germline loops: CDR1 MNHNY, CDR2 SVGAGI (reference sequence). This CDR3 contains 13 residues. V was pared by 4 bases and J by 4 bases, with 8 bases between. The CDR3 protein is CASSSNLNQPQHF. CDR3 DNA sequence: TGTGCCAGCAGTTCCAACCTAAATCAGCCCCAGCATTTT.

This clone was detected a few times. This rearrangement joins TRBV9 to TRBJ1-4; D remains unclear. This CDR3 has 15 amino acids. CDR1 is SGDLS, CDR2 YYNGEE, per germline. V dropped 3 bases and J dropped 7 bases, with 16 bases sitting between them. The CDR3 DNA reads TGTGCCAGCAGCGCCAGTGGTGTGGGGAGTGAAAAACTGTTTTTT. It codes for CASSASGVGSEKLFF.

V gene TRBV20-1 combines with J gene TRBJ1-1; no definite D call. The V gene lost 3 bases and the J gene lost 0 bases, with 8 bases spanning the gap. Germline lookup yields CDR1 DFQATT and CDR2 SNEGSKA (reference sequence). The CDR3 contains 13 residues. The CDR3 region is CSASLQMNTEAFF. CDR3 sequence (DNA): TGCAGTGCTAGTCTACAGATGAACACTGAAGCTTTCTTT.

The rearrangement links TRBV4-1 to TRBJ2-3; D perhaps matches TRBD1 (6 bases). Germline lookup yields CDR1 MGHRA and CDR2 YSYEKL. This CDR3 spans 16 amino acids. Trimming removed 3 bases at V and 0 bases at J, with 13 bases between. The CDR3 DNA follows: TGCGCCAGCAGCCAGGCAGGGGTTGTGAGCACAGATACGCAGTATTTT. Translation gives CASSQAGVVSTDTQYF.

The genes are TRBV9 and TRBJ2-6; 7 bases are a match to TRBD1. V shed 0 bases, J shed 0 bases, and the junction held 6 bases outside the gene matches. This CDR3 spans 18 amino acids. Germline values: CDR1 SGDLS, CDR2 YYNGEE. The CDR3 protein is CASSVEGTAISGANVLTF. CDR3 nucleotides: TGTGCCAGCAGCGTAGAAGGGACAGCGATCTCTGGGGCCAACGTCCTGACTTTC.

The V and J genes are TRBV10-2 and TRBJ2-7; D unresolved. This CDR3 is built from 15 residues. V was cut by 2 bases and J by 3 bases, with 14 bases left in between. In germline, CDR1 is WSHSY, CDR2 SAAADI. This CDR3 reads CASSELESPLYEQYF. In nucleotides, the CDR3 is TGCGCCAGCAGTGAGCTAGAGTCACCCCTCTACGAGCAGTACTTC.

This clone has just one count. This chain connects TRBV9 to TRBJ1-1; TRBD1 aligns across 7 bases. V gave up 3 bases and J gave up 6 bases; unmatched junction bases: 5. The CDR3 is made up of 13 amino acids. Germline CDR1 reads SGDLS; CDR2 reads YYNGEE. The CDR3 DNA reads TGTGCCAGCAGCGCGACAGGGAAGTCTGAAGCTTTCTTT. Protein: CASSATGKSEAFF. Together with reference TRBV9 and TRBJ1-1, the CDR3 gives the full variable domain: DSGVTQTPKHLITATGQRVTLRCSPRSGDLSVYWYQQSLDQGLQFLIQYYNGEERAKGNILERFSAQQFPDLHSELNLSSLELGDSALYFCASSATGKSEAFFGQGTRLTVV.

Of note for this clone: At one end, the junction sequence differs from germline, possibly due to a read error. The chain carries TRBV12-3 or TRBV12-4 and TRBJ2-2, with D perhaps matching TRBD2 (5 bases). CDR3 length: 13 amino acids. CDR3 sequence reads: CASSLSRLGKLFF. The CDR3, as DNA: TGTGCCAGCAGTTTGTCACGTCTCGGGAAGCTGTTTTTT.

The V gene is TRBV19, the J gene TRBJ2-5, with 8 bases that match TRBD2. V lost 6 bases to trimming and J lost 3 bases; unmatched junction nucleotides: 3. Germline values: CDR1 LNHDA, CDR2 SQIVND (reference sequence). There are 13 residues in the CDR3. The CDR3 coding sequence is TGTGCCAGTAGGGCGGGGGGAAAAGAGACCCAGTACTTC. Encoded protein: CASRAGGKETQYF.

This chain connects TRBV9 to TRBJ2-4, with 9 positions matching TRBD2. This CDR3 region has 20 residues. V was clipped by 3 bases and J by 0 bases; unmatched bases: 16. CDR1 is SGDLS, CDR2 YYNGEE, per germline. As DNA, the CDR3 is TGTGCCAGCAGCGCCGGGCCAGGAGCTAGCGGGGTTCTAGCCAAAAACATTCAGTACTTC. This gives the protein CASSAGPGASGVLAKNIQYF.